This TCR beta chain was observed in a study of Graves' ophthalmopathy and Graves' hyperthyroidism. RNA transcripts served as template for amplifying TCR beta CDR3 sequences. HTBI primers served in a first-round RT-PCR, which a second-round multiplex PCR followed. TCRdb re-analysed the multiplex PCR reads in MiXCR, keeping a single row per CDR3 protein. The table includes 20,000 to 30,000 distinct CDR3 sequences, 45% to 60% detected once. Germline-derived CDR1 and CDR2 are DFQATT and SNEGSKA (reference sequence). V trimming: 0 bases; J trimming: 3 bases; junction bases outside the gene matches: 2. This CDR3 contains 14 residues.

The sequenced sample consisted of peripheral blood. This clonotype originated in an adult woman with stable Graves' hyperthyroidism. The chain links TRBV20-1 to TRBJ2-5; TRBD1 agrees at 9 bases. CDR3 amino acids: CSARDTGGEETQYF. The CDR3 coding sequence is TGCAGTGCTAGAGATACAGGGGGCGAAGAGACCCAGTACTTC.